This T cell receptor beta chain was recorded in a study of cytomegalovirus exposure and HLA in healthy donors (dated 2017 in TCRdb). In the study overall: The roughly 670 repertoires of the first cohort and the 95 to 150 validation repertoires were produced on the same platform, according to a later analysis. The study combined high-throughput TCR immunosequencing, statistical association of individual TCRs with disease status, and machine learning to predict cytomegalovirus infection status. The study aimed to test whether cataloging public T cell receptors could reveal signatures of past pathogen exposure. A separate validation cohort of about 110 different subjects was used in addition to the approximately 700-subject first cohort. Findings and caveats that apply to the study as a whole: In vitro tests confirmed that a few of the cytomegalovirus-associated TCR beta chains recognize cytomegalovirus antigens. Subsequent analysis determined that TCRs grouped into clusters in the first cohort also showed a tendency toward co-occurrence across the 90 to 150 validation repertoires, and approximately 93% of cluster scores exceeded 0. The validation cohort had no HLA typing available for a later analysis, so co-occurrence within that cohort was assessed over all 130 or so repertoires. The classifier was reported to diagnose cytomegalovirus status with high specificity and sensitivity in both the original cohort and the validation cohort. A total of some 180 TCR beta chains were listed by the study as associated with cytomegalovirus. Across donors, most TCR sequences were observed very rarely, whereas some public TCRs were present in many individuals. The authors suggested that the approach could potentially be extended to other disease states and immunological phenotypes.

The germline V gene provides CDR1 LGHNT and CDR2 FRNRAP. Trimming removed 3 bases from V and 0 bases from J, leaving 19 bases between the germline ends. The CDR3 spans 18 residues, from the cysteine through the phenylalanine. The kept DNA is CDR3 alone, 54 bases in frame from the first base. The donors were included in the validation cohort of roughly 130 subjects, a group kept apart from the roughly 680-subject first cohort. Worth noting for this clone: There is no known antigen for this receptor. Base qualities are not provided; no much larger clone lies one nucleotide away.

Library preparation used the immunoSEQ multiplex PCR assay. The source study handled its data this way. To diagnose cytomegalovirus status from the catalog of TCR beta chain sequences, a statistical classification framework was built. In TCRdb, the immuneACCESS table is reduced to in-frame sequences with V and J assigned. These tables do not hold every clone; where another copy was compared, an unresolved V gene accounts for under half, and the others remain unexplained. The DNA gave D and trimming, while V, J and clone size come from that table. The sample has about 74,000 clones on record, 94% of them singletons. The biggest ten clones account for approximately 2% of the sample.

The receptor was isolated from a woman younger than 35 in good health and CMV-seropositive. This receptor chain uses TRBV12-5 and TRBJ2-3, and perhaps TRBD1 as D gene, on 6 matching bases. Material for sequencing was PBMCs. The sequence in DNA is TGTGCTAGTGGTTTCGGCCCGTGGGACAACCAAAGCACAGATACGCAGTATTTT. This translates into CASGFGPWDNQSTDTQYF.